This T cell receptor beta chain originates from a study of molecular identifiers for immune sequencing clone quantification. Whole-study findings and limits: A shared barcode on identical TCR molecules could lead to underestimated sizes for highly expanded clones. Spiked Jurkat TCR RNA from one cell was reportedly detectable among some 930,000 naive cells.

A single count supports this clonotype. Its antigen is currently unknown. Previously described methods and listed TCR primers were employed for the bulk TCR libraries. TCRdb re-analysed the PCR reads in MiXCR, keeping a single row per CDR3 protein. The table lists about 640,000 distinct CDR3 sequences, 15% to 20% of them singletons. V was clipped by 5 bases and J by 2 bases, with 19 bases between them. The CDR3 consists of 16 residues. Each library that profiled naive CD8 cells came from approximately 20,000 to 1,000,000 sorted cells with 10%, 30% or 50% RNA. The rearrangement links TRBV12-3 or TRBV12-4 to TRBJ2-7; D may be TRBD2 (6 bases). Sequenced material: naive CD8+ T cells from blood, with Jurkat cell RNA spiked in. Stated subset: FACS-sorted CD8+CD4-CCR7+CD45RA+ naive T cells. The sequence came from a human donor in good health. Some libraries in this study had Jurkat cell RNA spiked in. CDR3 in amino acids: CASSPLAGLITYEQYF. The CDR3, as DNA: TGTGCCAGCAGTCCACTGGCGGGGCTTATCACCTACGAGCAGTACTTC.